Shown below are 27 T cell receptor beta chains from a single sample sequenced in a study of blood T cell repertoires in COVID-19. Sequencing used immunoSEQ multiplex PCR; TCRdb keeps in-frame clones, though not all of them. The sample shows 110,000 to 150,000 clones, about 79% of them seen only once. Sequenced sample: peripheral blood. These receptors came from a woman older than 75 with acute or convalescent COVID-19.

This clone was observed once. The chain recombines TRBV4-1 with TRBJ1-1; 7 bases line up with TRBD1. The CDR3 extends over 14 amino acids. V was clipped by 4 bases and J by 6 bases; unmatched bases: 8. Germline CDR1 is MGHRA and CDR2 is YSYEKL. The CDR3 protein is CASSLSTGYAEAFF. In DNA, the CDR3 is TGCGCCAGCAGCCTTTCGACAGGGTACGCTGAAGCTTTCTTT.

The J gene is TRBJ2-1, the V gene TRBV19; a possible D gene is TRBD2 (7 bases). Looked up from germline, CDR1 is LNHDA and CDR2 is SQIVND (reference sequence). The CDR3 contains 15 residues. Trimming took 4 bases from V and 1 from J, leaving 11 bases between them. The CDR3 sequence is CASSKGGQSYNEQFF. As DNA, the CDR3 is TGTGCCAGTAGTAAGGGGGGGCAATCCTACAATGAGCAGTTCTTC.

The V and J genes are TRBV30 and TRBJ1-2; D perhaps matches TRBD1 (6 bases). The germline V and J ends were trimmed by 1 base and 2 bases, with 8 bases remaining between them. Germline V gene data show CDR1 as GTSNPN and CDR2 as SVGIG (reference sequence). This CDR3 region has 13 residues. In nucleotides, the CDR3 is TGTGCCTGGAGTGGTGACAGGAACTATGGCTACACCTTC. Its protein product is CAWSGDRNYGYTF.

The chain carries TRBV5-1 and TRBJ2-7; 8 nucleotides agree with TRBD2. This CDR3 contains 15 residues. Germline V gene lookup returns CDR1 SGHRS and CDR2 YFSETQ. Germline trimming cut 0 bases from V and 5 bases from J; bases unmatched to any gene: 7. The CDR3 reads CASSLGVAGIHEQYF. In DNA, the CDR3 is TGCGCCAGCAGCTTGGGTGTAGCGGGGATCCACGAGCAGTACTTC. The variable domain in full, with the rest retrieved from reference TRBV5-1 and TRBJ2-7, is KAGVTQTPRYLIKTRGQQVTLSCSPISGHRSVSWYQQTPGQGLQFLFEYFSETQRNKGNFPGRFSGRQFSNSRSEMNVSTLELGDSALYLCASSLGVAGIHEQYFGPGTRLTVT.

Ten or more counts support this clone. J is TRBJ1-2 and V is TRBV4-1; no reliable D call. V lost 1 base and J lost 4, with 19 bases in between. Germline loops: CDR1 MGHRA, CDR2 YSYEKL. This CDR3 contains 17 residues. The CDR3 protein is CASSQVHEDFPLYGYTF. CDR3 DNA: TGCGCCAGCAGCCAAGTACACGAGGATTTCCCCCTCTATGGCTACACCTTC.

The chain combines TRBV6-1 with TRBJ1-1; 7 bases agree with TRBD1. V lost 3 bases, J lost 2 bases, and 6 bases stayed unmatched. This CDR3 is built from 15 residues. Germline CDR1 and CDR2: MNHNS and SASEGT. CDR3 in DNA: TGTGCCAGCAGTGACACCGGACAGGCCAACACTGAAGCTTTCTTT. Its protein product is CASSDTGQANTEAFF.

V and J are TRBV3-1 (or the pseudogene TRBV3-2) and TRBJ1-2; TRBD1 matches at 7 bases. The length of the CDR3 is 14 residues. Trimming cost V 0 bases and J 4 bases; bases outside gene matches: 2. Germline values: CDR1 LGHDT, CDR2 YNNKEL (reference sequence). This CDR3 is CASSQETGSYGYTF. The CDR3 DNA reads TGTGCCAGCAGCCAAGAGACAGGGAGCTATGGCTACACCTTC.

CDR3 residues: CASMPSGTNTGELFF. The CDR3 DNA follows: TGTGCCAGCATGCCTAGCGGGACGAACACCGGGGAGCTGTTTTTT. V gene TRBV2 combines with J gene TRBJ2-2; the match to TRBD2 covers 9 bases. This CDR3 contains 15 residues. Germline V CDR1 and CDR2: SNHLY, FYNNEI. The ends lost 7 bases at V and 0 bases at J; junction bases unmatched: 3.

This clone was seen only a few times. The CDR3 protein is CASSLAGLTDNEQFF. CDR3 DNA: TGTGCCAGCAGCCTCGCTGGACTAACAGACAATGAGCAGTTCTTC. The chain joins TRBV3-1 (or the pseudogene TRBV3-2) to TRBJ2-1; D perhaps matches TRBD2 (6 bases). This CDR3 has 15 residues. CDR1 and CDR2 from the germline V gene are LGHDT and YNNKEL (reference sequence). V lost 4 bases and J 5 bases, leaving 15 bases between the germline ends.

V usage is TRBV9 and J usage is TRBJ1-2; perhaps TRBD1 as D (5 bases). The CDR3 has 15 residues. CDR1 and CDR2 (germline): SGDLS, YYNGEE. V dropped 4 bases and J dropped 8 bases, with 21 bases sitting between them. CDR3 sequence: CASSLEEGRGRGYTF. Written as DNA, the CDR3 is TGTGCCAGCAGCCTAGAGGAGGGTCGGGGACGGGGCTACACCTTC.

This chain connects TRBV5-5 to TRBJ2-2, with D possibly TRBD2 on 7 matching bases. CDR1 and CDR2 (germline): SGHKS, YYEKEE (reference sequence). This CDR3 has 15 residues. The ends were cut back, 1 base at V and 5 bases at J, with 12 bases in the middle. This CDR3 is CASSLIAGATGELFF. The CDR3, as DNA: TGTGCCAGCAGCTTGATTGCGGGGGCTACCGGGGAGCTGTTTTTT.

This chain joins TRBV19 and TRBJ1-5; 7 bases match TRBD1. CDR1 is LNHDA, CDR2 SQIVND, per germline (reference sequence). This CDR3 region has 14 residues. V trimming: 4 bases; J trimming: 5 bases; junction bases outside the gene matches: 5. In DNA form, the CDR3 reads TGTGCCAGTAGTAAACCGGGACAGCATCAGCCCCAGCATTTT. This sequence encodes CASSKPGQHQPQHF.

This clone was counted only a few times. The genes are TRBV5-1 and TRBJ2-7, with D perhaps matching TRBD1 (6 bases). The V and J ends lost 2 bases and 1 base respectively, with 13 bases between them. CDR3 length: 15 amino acids. The germline V gene encodes CDR1 SGHRS and CDR2 YFSETQ. CDR3 sequence reads: CASSFPGTYSYEQYF. The CDR3 DNA reads as TGCGCCAGCAGCTTCCCCGGGACATATTCCTACGAGCAGTACTTC.

For this clone: Germline is not matched at one junction end, which may reflect a read error. This chain's CDR3 is CASSPGTPFPHLF. CDR3 DNA: TGTGCCAGCAGCCCAGGGACACCCTTCCCCCACCTCTTC. The rearrangement joins TRBV3-1 (or the pseudogene TRBV3-2) to TRBJ2-1, with D maybe TRBD1 (6 bases). The CDR3 sequence is 13 residues long. Looked up from germline, CDR1 is LGHDT and CDR2 is YNNKEL (reference sequence).

The chain joins TRBV10-3 to TRBJ1-1; 7 positions agree with TRBD1. The germline CDR1 and CDR2 sequences are ENHRY and SYGVKD. The CDR3 contains 14 residues. The V segment lost 7 bases and the J segment 3 bases; nucleotides outside the gene matches: 8. Here the CDR3 reads CAITPGGSDTEAFF. The CDR3 DNA follows: TGTGCCATCACCCCAGGGGGGTCTGACACTGAAGCTTTCTTT.

The chain combines TRBV9 with TRBJ1-2; tentatively, D is TRBD1 (6 bases). CDR1 and CDR2 from the germline V gene are SGDLS and YYNGEE. The V end lost 0 bases, the J end lost 3 bases, and 9 bases lay between the germline ends. This CDR3 has 14 amino acids. The CDR3 protein is CASSVAGDDYGYTF. CDR3 DNA sequence: TGTGCCAGCAGCGTAGCAGGGGACGACTATGGCTACACCTTC.

The chain links TRBV10-2 to TRBJ2-2; perhaps TRBD2 as D (6 bases). Germline CDR1 and CDR2: WSHSY and SAAADI. The V gene lost 7 bases and the J gene lost 4 bases, with 16 bases spanning the gap. CDR3 length: 15 amino acids. DNA for the CDR3: TGCGCCAGCACGATAACTAGCACAAGCACCGGGGAGCTGTTTTTT. Protein product: CASTITSTSTGELFF.

V gene TRBV5-5 combines with J gene TRBJ1-3; D gene unclear. This CDR3 has 15 amino acids. The V gene lost 3 bases and the J gene lost 1 base, with 11 bases spanning the gap. Germline V gene lookup returns CDR1 SGHKS and CDR2 YYEKEE (reference sequence). This CDR3 is CASSSDQRSGNTIYF. CDR3 DNA sequence: TGTGCCAGCAGCTCCGATCAGCGATCTGGAAACACCATATATTTT.

The gene calls are TRBV5-1 and TRBJ2-3; 14 nucleotides match TRBD2. Germline CDR1 reads SGHRS; CDR2 reads YFSETQ. This CDR3 is 17 amino acids long. Trimming took 4 bases from V and 4 from J; bases not matched to a gene: 8. The CDR3 bases are TGCGCCAGCAGCCCCATAAGACTAGCGGGGGGGGCAGATACGCAGTATTTT. Protein: CASSPIRLAGGADTQYF.

This clone has a single count. The chain recombines TRBV3-1 (or the pseudogene TRBV3-2) with TRBJ2-5; possibly TRBD2 for D (5 bases). Per the germline V gene, CDR1 is LGHDT and CDR2 is YNNKEL (reference sequence). There are 14 residues in the CDR3. V was shortened by 4 bases and J by 5 bases, with 14 bases between the two germline ends. The CDR3 reads CASSRTGSSETQYF. The CDR3 bases are TGTGCCAGCAGCCGTACGGGGAGTTCGGAGACCCAGTACTTC.

The CDR3 protein is CATQAFSNQPQHF. In nucleotides, the CDR3 is TGTGCCACCCAGGCCTTTTCCAATCAGCCCCAGCATTTT. The chain combines TRBV6-5 with TRBJ1-5; D not certain. Germline loops: CDR1 MNHEY, CDR2 SVGAGI. The CDR3 contains 13 residues. Trimming pared 10 bases from V and 3 bases from J, leaving 13 bases between.

The chain links TRBV6-6 to TRBJ2-7; 11 bases line up with TRBD1. Unmatched junction bases numbered 5, after V lost 2 bases and J lost 5 bases. CDR1 MNHNY and CDR2 SVGAGI come from the germline V gene (reference sequence). This CDR3 comprises 15 residues. CDR3 region: CASSYAGQGVHEQYF. For the CDR3, the DNA is TGTGCCAGCAGTTACGCGGGACAGGGGGTCCACGAGCAGTACTTC.

The chain recombines TRBV7-3 with TRBJ1-4; D call uncertain. CDR3 length: 13 residues. V shed 5 bases and J shed 7 bases, with 11 bases lying between them. Looked up from germline, CDR1 is SGHTA and CDR2 is FQGTGA. In nucleotides, the CDR3 is TGTGCCAGCAGCGCCGTCGCGGGTGAAAAACTGTTTTTT. Amino acid sequence: CASSAVAGEKLFF. Combining the CDR3 with reference TRBV7-3 and TRBJ1-4 gives the whole variable domain GAGVSQTPSNKVTEKGKYVELRCDPISGHTALYWYRQSLGQGPEFLIYFQGTGAADDSGLPNDRFFAVRPEGSVSTLKIQRTERGDSAVYLCASSAVAGEKLFFGSGTQLSVL.

The chain links TRBV5-1 to TRBJ1-1; maybe TRBD1 (6 bases). CDR1 SGHRS and CDR2 YFSETQ come from the germline V gene. Trimming removed 4 bases from V and 0 bases from J, with 19 bases in between. The CDR3 spans 17 residues. The CDR3 region has the DNA TGCGCCAGCAGCGCCGAGCAGGGGTGGGGGATGAACACTGAAGCTTTCTTT. This sequence encodes CASSAEQGWGMNTEAFF.

The chain joins TRBV5-6 to TRBJ1-2; 10 positions match TRBD1. The germline V gene has CDR1 SGHDT and CDR2 YYEEEE. The CDR3 spans 15 residues. Germline trimming cut 3 bases from V and 8 bases from J; bases unmatched to any gene: 10. CDR3 in amino acids: CASSSAGTGEKGYTF. CDR3 sequence (DNA): TGTGCCAGCAGCTCGGCCGGGACAGGGGAAAAAGGCTACACCTTC.

This clone was detected only a few times. The chain joins TRBV6-5 to TRBJ1-1; maybe TRBD1 (6 bases). The CDR3 has 14 amino acids. Germline assignment: CDR1 MNHEY and CDR2 SVGAGI. Trimming stripped 4 bases from V and 4 bases from J, with 13 bases between. The CDR3 reads CASSLRGLRTEAFF. The CDR3 DNA sequence: TGTGCCAGCAGTTTAAGGGGGTTGCGCACTGAAGCTTTCTTT.

The V gene is TRBV3-1 (or the pseudogene TRBV3-2), the J gene TRBJ1-2; D is perhaps TRBD1 (6 bases). V gave up 3 bases and J gave up 7 bases, with 15 bases separating them. The CDR3 consists of 14 residues. The germline CDR1 and CDR2 sequences are LGHDT and YNNKEL (reference sequence). This CDR3 reads CASSHLDRNSGYTF. The DNA for the CDR3 is TGTGCCAGCAGCCATCTCGACAGGAATTCTGGCTACACCTTC.